Given below is one T cell receptor beta chain in context. The antigen remains undetermined. Germline V lookup: CDR1 GTSNPN, CDR2 SVGIG (reference sequence). This CDR3 region has 15 residues. V was shortened by 3 bases and J by 5 bases, with 20 bases between the two germline ends. This record comes from a study of TIL therapy for anti-PD-1-resistant metastatic lung cancer. The wider study: A few tumors were EGFR-mutant and two were ALK-rearranged. Overall study findings and caveats: TIL clonotype persistence in blood showed no apparent association with response.

The immunoSEQ assay was v3. Measured with immunoSEQ multiplex PCR; TCRdb has only the in-frame clones, and not every one. The data show roughly 46,000 clones, 65% to 90% seen once. Specified time point: pre-treatment sample, taken before nivolumab and TIL therapy. The V gene is TRBV30, the J gene TRBJ2-7, with D perhaps TRBD2 (7 bases). The specimen comprised blood, sampled at baseline. The clonotype was recovered from a person between 25 and 79 years old with non-small cell lung cancer. CDR3 residues: CAWSMWWTGGDEQYF. The CDR3 DNA reads TGTGCCTGGAGCATGTGGTGGACGGGGGGCGACGAGCAGTACTTC.